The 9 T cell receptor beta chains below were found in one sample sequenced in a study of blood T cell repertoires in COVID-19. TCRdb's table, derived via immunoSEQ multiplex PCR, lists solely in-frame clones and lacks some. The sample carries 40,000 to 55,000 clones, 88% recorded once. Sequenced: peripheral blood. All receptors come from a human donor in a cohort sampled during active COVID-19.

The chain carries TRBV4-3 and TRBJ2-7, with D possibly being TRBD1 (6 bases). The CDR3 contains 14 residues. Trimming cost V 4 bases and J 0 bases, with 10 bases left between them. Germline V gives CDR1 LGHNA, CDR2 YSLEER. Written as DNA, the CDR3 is TGCGCCAGCAGCCGACAAGGGGGCTCCTACGAGCAGTACTTC. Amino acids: CASSRQGGSYEQYF.

CDR3 sequence reads: CASSGRGAHEQYF. CDR3 DNA: TGTGCCAGCAGCGGACGGGGAGCCCACGAGCAGTACTTC. This chain uses TRBV5-4 with TRBJ2-7; possible D gene TRBD2, 5 bases. The CDR3 has 13 residues. The V and J ends lost 4 bases and 5 bases respectively, with 13 bases between them. Germline lookup yields CDR1 SGHNT and CDR2 YYREEE (reference sequence).

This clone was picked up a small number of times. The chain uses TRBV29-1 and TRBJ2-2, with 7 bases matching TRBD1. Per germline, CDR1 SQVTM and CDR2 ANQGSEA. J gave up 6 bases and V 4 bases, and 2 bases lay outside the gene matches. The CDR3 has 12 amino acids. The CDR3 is CSVGQGAGELFF. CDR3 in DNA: TGCAGCGTTGGTCAGGGGGCCGGGGAGCTGTTTTTT.

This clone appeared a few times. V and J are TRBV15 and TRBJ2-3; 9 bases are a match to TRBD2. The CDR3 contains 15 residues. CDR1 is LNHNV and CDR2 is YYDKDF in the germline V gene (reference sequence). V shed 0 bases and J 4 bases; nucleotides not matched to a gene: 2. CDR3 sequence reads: CATSRDQRGADTQYF. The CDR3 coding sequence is TGTGCCACCAGCAGAGATCAGCGGGGGGCAGATACGCAGTATTTT.

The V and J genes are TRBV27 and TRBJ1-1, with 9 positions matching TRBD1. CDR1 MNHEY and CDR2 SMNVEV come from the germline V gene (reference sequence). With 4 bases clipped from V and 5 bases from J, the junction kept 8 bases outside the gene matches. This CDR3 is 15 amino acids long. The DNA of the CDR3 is TGTGCCAGCAGTTACACCCCCGGGACAGGGACTGAAGCTTTCTTT. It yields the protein CASSYTPGTGTEAFF.

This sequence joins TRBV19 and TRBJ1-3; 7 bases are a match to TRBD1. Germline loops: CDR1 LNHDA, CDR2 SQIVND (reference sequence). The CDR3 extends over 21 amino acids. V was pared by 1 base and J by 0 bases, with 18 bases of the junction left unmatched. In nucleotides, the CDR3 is TGTGCCAGTAGTATAGCCCCCGGACAGGCGACGACGGGGAGCTCTGGAAACACCATATATTTT. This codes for CASSIAPGQATTGSSGNTIYF.

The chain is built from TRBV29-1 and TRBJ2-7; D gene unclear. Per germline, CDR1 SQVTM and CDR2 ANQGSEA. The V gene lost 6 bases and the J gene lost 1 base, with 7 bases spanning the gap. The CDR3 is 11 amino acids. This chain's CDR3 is CSVAGSYEQYF. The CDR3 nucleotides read TGCAGCGTGGCAGGTTCCTACGAGCAGTACTTC.

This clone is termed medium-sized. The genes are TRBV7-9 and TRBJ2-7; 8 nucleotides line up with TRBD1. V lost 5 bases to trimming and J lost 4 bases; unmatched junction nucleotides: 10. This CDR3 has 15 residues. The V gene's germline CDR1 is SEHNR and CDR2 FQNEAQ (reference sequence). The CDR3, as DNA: TGTGCCAGCAGCGATTTTGGACAGGGAAGGTACGAGCAGTACTTC. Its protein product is CASSDFGQGRYEQYF. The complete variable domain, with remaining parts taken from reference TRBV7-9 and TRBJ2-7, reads DTGVSQNPRHKITKRGQNVTFRCDPISEHNRLYWYRQTLGQGPEFLTYFQNEAQLEKSRLLSDRFSAERPKGSFSTLEIQRTEQGDSAMYLCASSDFGQGRYEQYFGPGTRLTVT.

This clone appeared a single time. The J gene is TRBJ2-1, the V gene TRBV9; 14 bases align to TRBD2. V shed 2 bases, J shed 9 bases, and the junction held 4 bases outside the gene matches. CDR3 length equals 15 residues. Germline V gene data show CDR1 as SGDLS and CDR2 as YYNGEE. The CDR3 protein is CASSVGLAGVFEQFF. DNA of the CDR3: TGTGCCAGCAGCGTGGGACTAGCGGGGGTCTTTGAGCAGTTCTTC.